This T cell receptor (beta chain) appears in the sequencing data of a study of blood T cell repertoires in COVID-19. As for the study in general: Samples of COVID-19 (acute and convalescent) were obtained from the United States, Italy and Spain. The analysed material was cDNA or gDNA that came from T cells, B-cell-depleted T cells, or PBMCs.

Trimming pared 7 bases from V and 0 bases from J, leaving 9 bases between. Germline V lookup: CDR1 SNHLY, CDR2 FYNNEI. This CDR3 contains 14 residues. Under the authors' procedure: Reference gene primer amplification in the assay estimated nucleated cell counts. Profiled with immunoSEQ multiplex PCR; TCRdb holds only in-frame clones, not every one. That table gives V, J and clone size, and the DNA gave D and trimming. The sample contains about 54,000 clones, around 86% of which appear only once. The sequence was obtained from a human donor in a cohort sampled during active COVID-19. The genes are TRBV2 and TRBJ1-4; no reliable D call. Sequencing used peripheral blood. The DNA of the CDR3 is TGTGCCAGCATTCAGTATACAACTAATGAAAAACTGTTTTTT. Translating gives CASIQYTTNEKLFF.